This T cell receptor beta chain appears in the sequencing data of a study of blood T cell repertoires in COVID-19. Study details: The United States, Italy and Spain were the sources of the acute and convalescent COVID-19 samples.

Losses at the gene ends were 4 bases for V and 5 bases for J; bases not matched to a gene: 10. The CDR3 loop spans 16 amino acids. Generated by immunoSEQ multiplex PCR, the TCRdb table keeps only in-frame clones and is missing some. The sample has about 140,000 clones, approximately 80% seen once; the top ten hold 1.9%. The sample was peripheral blood. The origin of this receptor is an older woman with acute or convalescent COVID-19. V gene TRBV23-1 combines with J gene TRBJ2-5; 10 bases are shared with TRBD2. TRBV23-1 is classed as an ORF, of uncertain function. CDR3 coding DNA: TGCGCCAGCAGTCCAAAGCGGGAGGGCCCAGGTGAGACCCAGTACTTC. Its translation is CASSPKREGPGETQYF.